A single sample is the source of the 21 T cell receptor beta chains below, sequenced in a study of blood T cell repertoires in COVID-19. Only in-frame clones appear in the TCRdb table, and some are missing; sequencing was by immunoSEQ multiplex PCR. The sample contains more than 200,000 clones, 75% to 85% of which appear only once. Sequenced material: PBMCs or T cells enriched from blood (not recorded which). The receptor set was obtained from a man aged 30-40 years with acute COVID-19.

On this clone: The same CDR3 can be traced to other DNA sequences in this sample. This chain uses TRBV6-5 with TRBJ1-6, with 7 positions matching TRBD1. Germline V CDR1 and CDR2: MNHEY, SVGAGI. The junction had 0 bases not matched to a gene; V was cut back by 0 bases and J by 4 bases. This CDR3 has 15 amino acids. The CDR3 region is CASSYSTGYNSPLHF. CDR3 nucleotide sequence: TGTGCCAGCAGTTACTCGACAGGGTATAATTCACCCCTCCACTTT.

The chain uses TRBV7-3 and TRBJ1-5; possible D gene TRBD1, 5 bases. The germline CDR1 and CDR2 sequences are SGHTA and FQGTGA. V dropped 5 bases and J dropped 2 bases, with 7 bases sitting between them. The CDR3 is 13 residues long. CDR3 sequence (DNA): TGTGCCAGCAGCACACAGGGCAATCAGCCCCAGCATTTT. It translates to CASSTQGNQPQHF. The full variable domain, its missing parts supplied by reference TRBV7-3 and TRBJ1-5, is GAGVSQTPSNKVTEKGKYVELRCDPISGHTALYWYRQSLGQGPEFLIYFQGTGAADDSGLPNDRFFAVRPEGSVSTLKIQRTERGDSAVYLCASSTQGNQPQHFGDGTRLSIL.

This clone was recorded many times. This sequence joins TRBV7-9 and TRBJ2-3, with TRBD1 matching 7 bases. CDR3 length: 18 residues. Germline CDR1 reads SEHNR; CDR2 reads FQNEAQ (reference sequence). Trimming at V came to 5 bases and at J to 2 bases, leaving 16 bases not matched to a gene. The CDR3 DNA reads as TGTGCCAGCAGCGAGGGAAAGGGGGCCCGCTTTGACACAGATACGCAGTATTTT. It codes for CASSEGKGARFDTDTQYF.

The sample holds one count of this clone. Because the CDR3's place on the DNA is in doubt, the DNA is left out and the CDR3 is given as listed by TCRdb. Here the CDR3 reads CAWSPAPQTVPLYF. This rearrangement joins TRBV30 to TRBJ2-7; TRBD2, the table's D call, was not compared with the DNA. Germline-derived CDR1 and CDR2 are GTSNPN and SVGIG (reference sequence). A total of 14 residues make up the CDR3, ends included.

The chain employs TRBV27 and TRBJ2-7, with TRBD2 matching over 8 bases. V lost 1 base to trimming and J lost 6 bases; unmatched junction nucleotides: 11. Germline V CDR1 and CDR2: MNHEY, SMNVEV (reference sequence). CDR3 size: 16 residues. The CDR3, as DNA: TGTGCCAGCAGTTTATACCCCGGGGGGGGGTCCAGCGAGCAGTACTTC. Translating gives CASSLYPGGGSSEQYF.

The V and J genes are TRBV3-1 (or the pseudogene TRBV3-2) and TRBJ1-1; 7 nucleotides line up with TRBD1. The germline gives CDR1 LGHDT, CDR2 YNNKEL (reference sequence). Losses at the gene ends were 5 bases for V and 0 bases for J; bases not matched to a gene: 3. This CDR3 contains 14 residues. The CDR3 region is CASSLGQLNTEAFF. The CDR3 region has the DNA TGTGCCAGCAGCTTGGGACAGCTGAACACTGAAGCTTTCTTT.

This clone was recorded only once. V and J are TRBV25-1 and TRBJ2-3; D not resolved. The germline V gene encodes CDR1 MGHDK and CDR2 SYGVNS. This CDR3 spans 14 amino acids. Trimming left V 2 bases short and J 2 bases short, with 8 bases between. CDR3 nucleotides: TGTGCCAGCAGTGAAATGACTCTCACAGATACGCAGTATTTT. As protein: CASSEMTLTDTQYF.

The chain links TRBV5-1 to TRBJ2-2; TRBD2 aligns across 7 bases. The ends lost 3 bases at V and 7 bases at J; junction bases unmatched: 6. Germline CDR1 and CDR2: SGHRS and YFSETQ. The CDR3 has 14 residues. This CDR3 reads CASSSGLDGGELFF. DNA of the CDR3: TGCGCCAGCAGCTCTGGACTAGACGGCGGGGAGCTGTTTTTT. Using reference TRBV5-1 and TRBJ2-2 for the parts outside the CDR3, the full variable domain is KAGVTQTPRYLIKTRGQQVTLSCSPISGHRSVSWYQQTPGQGLQFLFEYFSETQRNKGNFPGRFSGRQFSNSRSEMNVSTLELGDSALYLCASSSGLDGGELFFGEGSRLTVL.

V gene TRBV12-3 or TRBV12-4 combines with J gene TRBJ1-5; tentatively, D is TRBD1 (5 bases). Trimming removed 5 bases at V and 9 bases at J, with 8 bases between. CDR3 length: 11 amino acids. Here the CDR3 reads CASSPGGPQHF. The CDR3 DNA sequence: TGTGCCAGCAGTCCGGGGGGGCCCCAGCATTTT.

The chain carries TRBV4-1 and TRBJ2-3; a possible D gene is TRBD2 (6 bases). Germline lookup yields CDR1 MGHRA and CDR2 YSYEKL. Deletions cut 4 bases from V and 0 bases from J, with 14 bases between. This CDR3 is 16 amino acids long. The CDR3 DNA reads TGCGCCAGCAGCCGCTTAGATGGGGGGAGCACAGATACGCAGTATTTT. Its translation is CASSRLDGGSTDTQYF.

The CDR3 DNA reads as TGTGCCAGCAGTCCAGCCCGGGACAGGGGAAGGGAGCAGTACTTC. As protein: CASSPARDRGREQYF. This chain links TRBV6-5 with TRBJ2-7; 10 bases match TRBD1. CDR3 size: 15 residues. J gave up 7 bases and V 5 bases, and 11 bases lay outside the gene matches. Germline loops: CDR1 MNHEY, CDR2 SVGAGI.

V gene TRBV2 combines with J gene TRBJ2-1; 8 bases agree with TRBD2. With V trimmed by 7 bases and J by 6 bases, 5 bases remained unmatched. Germline CDR1 reads SNHLY; CDR2 reads FYNNEI. The CDR3 loop spans 13 amino acids. In DNA form, the CDR3 reads TGTGCCAGCACTGGACTAGCCGGCAATGAGCAGTTCTTC. This sequence encodes CASTGLAGNEQFF.

This chain connects TRBV19 to TRBJ1-5, with a possible D match to TRBD1 (6 bases). The CDR3 loop spans 17 amino acids. The V gene's germline CDR1 is LNHDA and CDR2 SQIVND (reference sequence). V lost 3 bases, J lost 0 bases, and 15 bases lay in between. The CDR3 DNA reads as TGTGCCAGTAGTATGGACAGCCCAGGGGTTAGCAATCAGCCCCAGCATTTT. This gives the protein CASSMDSPGVSNQPQHF. Variable domain in full (rest from reference TRBV19 and TRBJ1-5): DGGITQSPKYLFRKEGQNVTLSCEQNLNHDAMYWYRQDPGQGLRLIYYSQIVNDFQKGDIAEGYSVSREKKESFPLTVTSAQKNPTAFYLCASSMDSPGVSNQPQHFGDGTRLSIL.

The chain joins TRBV5-6 to TRBJ2-7, with D hard to call. The CDR3 spans 13 residues. V dropped 4 bases and J dropped 7 bases, with 15 bases sitting between them. CDR1 is SGHDT and CDR2 is YYEEEE in the germline V gene. This CDR3 reads CASSPPSLREQYF. In nucleotides, the CDR3 is TGTGCCAGCAGCCCGCCCTCACTGCGGGAGCAGTACTTC.

As to this clone: Other nucleotide sequences from this sample produce the same CDR3. J is TRBJ2-7 and V is TRBV5-1; D may be TRBD1 (6 bases). The CDR3 runs to 14 residues. V gave up 2 bases and J gave up 0 bases, with 9 bases separating them. CDR1 is SGHRS and CDR2 is YFSETQ in the germline V gene. The CDR3 DNA reads as TGCGCCAGCAGCTTAGGGGGTGTCTCCTACGAGCAGTACTTC. As protein: CASSLGGVSYEQYF.

Many counts were recorded for this clone. The V call is TRBV7-2, the J call TRBJ1-3, with D hard to call. Germline CDR1 reads SGHTA; CDR2 reads FQGNSA. V lost 3 bases, J lost 0 bases, and 9 bases lay in between. The CDR3 sequence is 15 residues long. DNA for the CDR3: TGTGCCAGCAGCTTCGGGAGAAGCTCTGGAAACACCATATATTTT. Amino acids: CASSFGRSSGNTIYF.

The J gene is TRBJ1-2, the V gene TRBV2, with D tentatively TRBD1 (6 bases). Germline lookup yields CDR1 SNHLY and CDR2 FYNNEI. CDR3 length: 15 residues. Between the trimmed V and J ends, which lost 2 bases and 5 bases, there was a span of 15 bases. CDR3 protein: CASSEFSDSDYGYTF. CDR3 nucleotides: TGTGCCAGCAGTGAATTTTCGGACAGCGATTATGGCTACACCTTC.

The chain recombines TRBV6-5 with TRBJ1-2, with a tentative D call TRBD1 (6 bases). Trimming cost V 5 bases and J 3 bases, with 13 bases left between them. The CDR3 is 14 amino acids. Germline CDR1 and CDR2: MNHEY and SVGAGI. CDR3 coding DNA: TGTGCCAGCAGTAACGGCCACAGGGACTATGGCTACACCTTC. Translated, it gives CASSNGHRDYGYTF.

The gene calls are TRBV11-2 and TRBJ2-7; D remains unclear. Germline CDR1 and CDR2: SGHAT and FQNNGV. V was clipped by 4 bases and J by 6 bases, with 7 bases between them. This CDR3 contains 11 residues. The DNA of the CDR3 is TGTGCCAGCAGCTGGTCGCGCGAGCAGTACTTC. Protein product: CASSWSREQYF.

This rearrangement joins TRBV11-2 to TRBJ2-5, with D perhaps matching TRBD1 (6 bases). The CDR3 contains 15 residues. V lost 1 base and J 7 bases, leaving 16 bases between the germline ends. Per germline, CDR1 SGHAT and CDR2 FQNNGV. CDR3: CASSLGFRARGTQYF. The CDR3 DNA reads TGTGCCAGCAGCTTAGGTTTCAGGGCCAGGGGGACCCAGTACTTC.

The chain employs TRBV5-1 and TRBJ1-5; possible D gene TRBD1, 5 bases. The germline V and J ends were trimmed by 2 bases and 7 bases, with 13 bases remaining between them. Germline CDR1 SGHRS, CDR2 YFSETQ. The CDR3 extends over 14 amino acids. CDR3 sequence (DNA): TGCGCCAGCAGCTTTAATGGGGGGGGACAGCCCCAGCATTTT. This codes for CASSFNGGGQPQHF.